This T cell receptor (beta chain) was recorded in a study of shared T cell receptors in the human thymus. The method was immunoSEQ multiplex PCR; TCRdb's version includes in-frame clones alone and lacks a portion of them. The table lists hundreds of thousands of clones, approximately 95% of them singletons. The CDR3 length is 16 residues. Losses at the gene ends were 4 bases for V and 7 bases for J; bases not matched to a gene: 12. Germline V gene sequence: CDR1 SGHTA, CDR2 FQGTGA. Sequencing was carried out using thymocytes. The chain carries TRBV7-3 and TRBJ2-1; 8 bases fit TRBD2. This TCR was sampled from a human donor. The CDR3 DNA reads TGTGCCAGCAGCTCCCCCCTCCGGGAGGGCGGGAATGAGCAGTTCTTC. Translated: CASSSPLREGGNEQFF.